These 15 T cell receptor beta chains came from one sample sequenced in a study of blood T cell repertoires in COVID-19. Sequencing used immunoSEQ multiplex PCR; TCRdb keeps in-frame clones, though not all of them. The table shows roughly 250,000 clones, with over 75% occurring only once. The specimen sequenced was peripheral blood. These receptors were taken from a woman aged 50 to 60 with acute or convalescent COVID-19.

The chain couples TRBV4-1 to TRBJ1-1; 7 bases align to TRBD1. This CDR3 spans 14 amino acids. Germline values: CDR1 MGHRA, CDR2 YSYEKL. J was trimmed by 8 bases and V by 4 bases; bases with no gene match: 10. The CDR3 DNA follows: TGCGCCAGCAGCCCGGGGACAGACCAAAGGGAAGCTTTCTTT. Its translation: CASSPGTDQREAFF.

The chain combines TRBV19 with TRBJ2-7, with D perhaps matching TRBD2 (5 bases). The V end lost 3 bases, the J end lost 2 bases, and 8 bases lay between the germline ends. The CDR3 contains 13 residues. Per germline, CDR1 LNHDA and CDR2 SQIVND (reference sequence). CDR3 in amino acids: CASSMDSPYEQYF. DNA of the CDR3: TGTGCCAGTAGTATGGACTCACCCTACGAGCAGTACTTC.

This clone was seen once. The V call is TRBV28, the J call TRBJ2-1; D may be TRBD2 (5 bases). CDR3 length: 16 amino acids. CDR1 and CDR2 from the germline V gene are MDHEN and SYDVKM. V was pared by 3 bases and J by 3 bases, with 15 bases between. In DNA form, the CDR3 reads TGTGCCAGCAGTTTCATCTTTTACGGGAACTACAATGAGCAGTTCTTC. Translating gives CASSFIFYGNYNEQFF.

V is TRBV5-1 and J is TRBJ1-2; D remains unclear. The CDR3 loop spans 14 amino acids. Deletions cut 0 bases from V and 1 base from J, with 7 bases between. CDR1 is SGHRS and CDR2 is YFSETQ in the germline V gene. CDR3 nucleotide sequence: TGCGCCAGCAGCTTGGTACAGATTAACTATGGCTACACCTTC. Residues: CASSLVQINYGYTF.

This rearrangement joins TRBV6-1 to TRBJ1-5; TRBD1 might be the D (5 bases). The CDR3 sequence is 15 residues long. Germline V gene sequence: CDR1 MNHNS, CDR2 SASEGT. Between the trimmed V and J ends, which lost 3 bases and 6 bases, there was a span of 15 bases. CDR3 sequence (DNA): TGTGCCAGCAGTGACATAAGGGGAGGAGGTCAGCCCCAGCATTTT. Its protein is CASSDIRGGGQPQHF.

This chain connects TRBV20-1 to TRBJ1-1; 10 positions agree with TRBD1. Germline CDR1 and CDR2: DFQATT and SNEGSKA (reference sequence). The CDR3 contains 13 residues. The V and J ends lost 3 bases and 5 bases, in that order; junction bases with no gene match: 3. This chain's CDR3 is CSASWTGGTEAFF. CDR3 DNA sequence: TGCAGTGCTAGTTGGACAGGGGGTACTGAAGCTTTCTTT.

The chain recombines TRBV5-1 with TRBJ2-1, with 9 bases identical to TRBD2. CDR3 length: 14 amino acids. Germline values: CDR1 SGHRS, CDR2 YFSETQ. Losses at the gene ends were 5 bases for V and 9 bases for J; bases not matched to a gene: 9. In DNA form, the CDR3 reads TGCGCCAGCAGACTAGCGGGCCTAGGCAGTGAGCAGTTCTTC. As protein: CASRLAGLGSEQFF.

The chain carries TRBV5-1 and TRBJ2-7; TRBD1 aligns across 9 bases. V lost 4 bases, J lost 6 bases, and 5 bases stayed unmatched. The CDR3 sequence is 13 residues long. The germline gives CDR1 SGHRS, CDR2 YFSETQ. CDR3 amino acids: CASSGGTGTEQYF. CDR3 DNA: TGCGCCAGCAGCGGCGGGACAGGGACCGAGCAGTACTTC.

This clone was detected once. The CDR3 bases are TGTGCCAGCAGCTTAGGGACAGGGGGTGGCTACACCTTC. Translating it yields CASSLGTGGGYTF. The chain combines TRBV7-2 with TRBJ1-2; 10 bases align to TRBD1. Germline V CDR1 and CDR2: SGHTA, FQGNSA. There are 13 residues in the CDR3. With 1 base clipped from V and 7 bases from J, the junction kept 0 bases outside the gene matches.

The chain combines TRBV10-3 with TRBJ1-4; 9 nucleotides match TRBD1. CDR3 length equals 12 residues. The germline CDR1 and CDR2 sequences are ENHRY and SYGVKD. Trimming took 0 bases from V and 13 from J; bases not matched to a gene: 0. CDR3 nucleotide sequence: TGTGCCATCAGTGAGTCGGACAGGGGACTGTTTTTT. It yields the protein CAISESDRGLFF.

This clone was counted a few times. The chain is built from TRBV11-3 and TRBJ1-2, with D unresolved. The V end was cut by 4 bases, the J end by 4 bases, with 7 bases between. The V gene's germline CDR1 is SGHNT and CDR2 YENEEA. The CDR3 is 12 amino acids. CDR3 region: CASSSSGYGYTF. In nucleotides, the CDR3 is TGTGCCAGCAGCTCATCGGGCTATGGCTACACCTTC.

The chain has TRBV5-1 and TRBJ2-3; TRBD2 matches at 9 bases. Germline V lookup: CDR1 SGHRS, CDR2 YFSETQ. V shed 2 bases and J 3 bases; nucleotides not matched to a gene: 4. There are 15 residues in the CDR3. The DNA of the CDR3 is TGCGCCAGCAGCTTTTTAGCGGGAGTGACAGATACGCAGTATTTT. The encoded protein is CASSFLAGVTDTQYF.

The chain recombines TRBV6-1 with TRBJ1-4; TRBD1 agrees at 8 bases. Germline CDR1 and CDR2: MNHNS and SASEGT. V trimming: 1 base; J trimming: 0 bases; junction bases outside the gene matches: 7. This CDR3 region has 18 residues. The CDR3, as DNA: TGTGCCAGCAGTGAAGAGACAGGGGCCCCCTCAACTAATGAAAAACTGTTTTTT. This codes for CASSEETGAPSTNEKLFF.

The CDR3 DNA follows: TGTGCCAGCAGCTTAGCGGGCGATGAAAAACTGTTTTTT. Translation: CASSLAGDEKLFF. The chain has TRBV7-2 and TRBJ1-4; D is undetermined. Trimming stripped 0 bases from V and 6 bases from J, with 5 bases between. CDR3 length: 13 amino acids. CDR1 is SGHTA and CDR2 is FQGNSA in the germline V gene.

This chain joins TRBV5-4 and TRBJ2-7; 7 nucleotides agree with TRBD2. After removal of 2 bases from V and 3 bases from J, the junction contained 5 bases not matched to a gene. Germline V gene data show CDR1 as SGHNT and CDR2 as YYREEE (reference sequence). The CDR3 runs to 14 residues. CDR3 bases: TGTGCCAGCAGCTTAGGGACGGGAGGCTACGAGCAGTACTTC. This codes for CASSLGTGGYEQYF.